This passage covers 17 T cell receptor beta chains from one sample sequenced in a study of CXCR3-negative and CXCR3-positive naive CD8 T cells. These receptors have no identified antigens. Carrying UMI labels, the TRB cDNA libraries were prepared through 5' RACE. TCRdb re-called the 5' RACE reads and catalogs CDR3 proteins one per entry, DNA excluded. The sample has almost 6,000 distinct CDR3 sequences, and its top ten clones hold roughly 1.5%. Broader study findings: Against CXCR3-negative naive cells, CXCR3-positive naive cells showed more hydrophobic TRB CDR3s.

Input material: naive CXCR3+ CD8+ T cells from blood. Subset reported: CD45RO-CCR7+CD27+CD95- naive CD8+ T cells expressing CXCR3 (TNR3+). The origin of the receptors is a human donor in good health. Some clones in this sample may be carry-over from other donors' samples.

According to its frequency, this clonotype is medium-sized. This chain uses TRBV12-5 with TRBJ1-1; the D call from TCRdb, TRBD1, cannot be confirmed without DNA. This CDR3 spans 17 amino acids. CDR1 LGHNT and CDR2 FRNRAP come from the germline V gene. Here the CDR3 reads CASGFWISLDRGTEAFF.

Measured by frequency, this clonotype is medium-sized (0.01 to 0.1%). The rearrangement uses TRBV29-1 and TRBJ2-3; TCRdb reports TRBD2, a call that lacks DNA to check it against. This CDR3 contains 13 residues. Germline CDR1 is SQVTM and CDR2 is ANQGSEA. CDR3 residues: CSVFRAGADTQYF.

The rearrangement uses TRBV20-1 and TRBJ1-6. The germline CDR1 and CDR2 sequences are DFQATT and SNEGSKA (reference sequence). The CDR3 runs to 13 residues. The CDR3 region is CSARVSDNSPLHF.

V and J are TRBV4-3 and TRBJ2-1; TCRdb's assignment of TRBD1 cannot be checked, as there is no DNA. This CDR3 is 20 amino acids long. CDR1 is LGHNA, CDR2 YSLEER, per germline. The CDR3 region is CASSQEPGQGIGIRRNEQFF.

Judged by frequency, this clonotype is medium-sized. V is TRBV5-6 and J is TRBJ1-1. Germline CDR1 SGHDT, CDR2 YYEEEE. The CDR3 is 11 residues long. The CDR3 loop reads CASSENTEAFF.

The J gene is TRBJ2-5, the V gene TRBV5-1; TCRdb outputs TRBD2, but without DNA this stays unchecked. The CDR3 sequence is 15 residues long. Germline V gives CDR1 SGHRS, CDR2 YFSETQ. This chain's CDR3 is CASRSREGLRETQYF. The variable domain in full, with the rest retrieved from reference TRBV5-1 and TRBJ2-5, is KAGVTQTPRYLIKTRGQQVTLSCSPISGHRSVSWYQQTPGQGLQFLFEYFSETQRNKGNFPGRFSGRQFSNSRSEMNVSTLELGDSALYLCASRSREGLRETQYFGPGTRLLVL.

The J gene is TRBJ2-1, the V gene TRBV20-1. Germline lookup yields CDR1 DFQATT and CDR2 SNEGSKA (reference sequence). The CDR3 spans 11 residues. CDR3 sequence: CSASYYNEQFF.

By frequency, this clonotype is medium-sized (0.01 to 0.1%). The V gene is TRBV3-1, the J gene TRBJ2-3. The V gene's germline CDR1 is LGHDT and CDR2 YNNKEL (reference sequence). The CDR3 runs 14 residues. The CDR3 protein is CASSQAPHPDTQYF.

This sequence joins TRBV13 and TRBJ1-1. CDR1 PRHDT and CDR2 FYEKMQ come from the germline V gene (reference sequence). The CDR3 is made up of 13 amino acids. The CDR3 loop reads CASSSSPVSEAFF.

The chain is built from TRBV6-6 and TRBJ2-7; TCRdb's assignment of TRBD1 cannot be checked, as there is no DNA. CDR1 and CDR2 from the germline V gene are MNHNY and SVGAGI (reference sequence). This CDR3 has 16 amino acids. Here the CDR3 reads CASSYPQGTHTYEQYF.

By frequency, this clonotype is medium-sized. The chain is built from TRBV29-1 and TRBJ1-2; TCRdb lists TRBD1, though no DNA is available to test this call. The CDR3 has 12 residues. The germline V gene has CDR1 SQVTM and CDR2 ANQGSEA. The CDR3 is CSVPGFGYGYTF.

The rearrangement joins TRBV19 to TRBJ2-7; TCRdb outputs TRBD1, but without DNA this stays unchecked. Germline loops: CDR1 LNHDA, CDR2 SQIVND (reference sequence). This CDR3 is built from 15 residues. This CDR3 is CASSMRIGTPYEQYF.

This clonotype shows up as medium-sized by frequency. V is TRBV12-3 or TRBV12-4 and J is TRBJ1-5; TCRdb selects TRBD1, and the lack of DNA leaves this call unchecked. This CDR3 region has 13 residues. This chain's CDR3 is CASSLGHLQPQHF.

This chain links TRBV3-1 with TRBJ2-7. The CDR3 runs to 17 residues. Germline V gives CDR1 LGHDT, CDR2 YNNKEL (reference sequence). Here the CDR3 reads CASSQDHRAFVSYEQYF.

The rearrangement links TRBV29-1 to TRBJ2-7; TCRdb designates TRBD1, a call that cannot be tested without DNA. This CDR3 contains 12 residues. CDR1 is SQVTM and CDR2 is ANQGSEA in the germline V gene. CDR3 protein: CSVGTIDYEQYF.

The genes are TRBV4-1 and TRBJ1-2. Germline V gene lookup returns CDR1 MGHRA and CDR2 YSYEKL. This CDR3 has 14 residues. CDR3 in amino acids: CASSQTAVPSGYTF.

This clonotype registers medium-sized by frequency. This chain links TRBV7-9 with TRBJ2-5; TCRdb gives TRBD1 as the D gene, but with no DNA this cannot be confirmed. Germline-derived CDR1 and CDR2 are SEHNR and FQNEAQ (reference sequence). There are 15 residues in the CDR3. Here the CDR3 reads CASSNGQKNQETQYF. The whole variable domain, remainder taken from reference TRBV7-9 and TRBJ2-5, is DTGVSQNPRHKITKRGQNVTFRCDPISEHNRLYWYRQTLGQGPEFLTYFQNEAQLEKSRLLSDRFSAERPKGSFSTLEIQRTEQGDSAMYLCASSNGQKNQETQYFGPGTRLLVL.